The 2 T cell receptor beta chains given below trace back to one sample, sequenced in a study of shared clonotypes between healthy human individuals. The repertoire was sequenced with immunoSEQ multiplex PCR; TCRdb's copy has only in-frame clones and lacks some. The sample lists about 2.3 million clones, just under 95% seen once, with about 0.41% in the top ten. The source material was naive CD4+ T cells from PBMCs. Subset indicated: CD45RA+ positively selected. The receptor source for this set is a man between 18 and 35 years old in good health. Some clones in this sample may be carry-over from other donors' samples.

The chain joins TRBV7-2 to TRBJ2-7; TRBD1 aligns across 11 bases. After removal of 5 bases from V and 2 bases from J, the junction contained 5 bases not matched to a gene. Germline-derived CDR1 and CDR2 are SGHTA and FQGNSA. The CDR3 is 15 amino acids. CDR3 residues: CASSPPGQGAYEQYF. The CDR3 DNA reads TGTGCCAGCAGCCCACCGGGACAGGGGGCCTACGAGCAGTACTTC.

The chain combines TRBV5-6 with TRBJ1-5, with 9 bases aligning to TRBD1. CDR3 length: 15 residues. The ends lost 4 bases at V and 0 bases at J; junction bases unmatched: 2. Germline V gives CDR1 SGHDT, CDR2 YYEEEE. Here the CDR3 DNA reads TGTGCCAGCAGCCGGACAGGGGATAGCAATCAGCCCCAGCATTTT. Translation: CASSRTGDSNQPQHF.